One sample yielded the 12 T cell receptor beta chains listed below, sequenced in a study of shared clonotypes between healthy human individuals. Data came from immunoSEQ multiplex PCR; TCRdb stores just in-frame clones and leaves some out. This sample has approximately 1,500,000 clones, with 95% to 99% found just once. Sequencing was performed on naive CD4+ T cells sorted from blood. As to subset: CD45RA+ positively selected. The source of these receptors is a man younger than 40 in good health.

The genes are TRBV18 and TRBJ2-2, with D tentatively TRBD2 (5 bases). The CDR3 runs to 18 residues. CDR1 is KGHSH and CDR2 is LQKENI in the germline V gene. V shed 5 bases and J shed 0 bases, with 19 bases lying between them. As DNA, the CDR3 is TGTGCCAGCTCAACCTCGGCCCCTAGCAATTCGAACACCGGGGAGCTGTTTTTT. Encoded protein: CASSTSAPSNSNTGELFF.

The chain employs TRBV5-1 and TRBJ1-5; unclear D gene. This CDR3 spans 14 amino acids. Germline lookup yields CDR1 SGHRS and CDR2 YFSETQ. The V end lost 0 bases, the J end lost 3 bases, and 7 bases lay between the germline ends. The CDR3: CASSLEGINQPQHF. The CDR3 DNA reads as TGCGCCAGCAGCTTGGAAGGGATCAATCAGCCCCAGCATTTT.

The CDR3 loop is CASSQDRTYGYTF. CDR3 coding DNA: TGCGCCAGCAGCCAAGATCGGACTTATGGCTACACCTTC. The rearrangement uses TRBV4-1 and TRBJ1-2; D gene unclear. The CDR3 sequence is 13 residues long. The V gene lost 0 bases and the J gene lost 5 bases, with 7 bases spanning the gap. Per germline, CDR1 MGHRA and CDR2 YSYEKL.

V usage is TRBV11-2 and J usage is TRBJ2-1, with 12 bases lining up with TRBD2. The CDR3 sequence is 19 residues long. The germline CDR1 and CDR2 sequences are SGHAT and FQNNGV. The J segment lost 6 bases and the V segment lost 1 base, leaving 13 bases of the junction unmatched. The CDR3: CASSLGFRLAGARSNEQFF. The CDR3 DNA reads as TGTGCCAGCAGCTTAGGTTTTCGACTAGCGGGAGCCCGGAGCAATGAGCAGTTCTTC.

The V call is TRBV2, the J call TRBJ2-3; D remains ambiguous. The length of the CDR3 is 12 residues. Germline values: CDR1 SNHLY, CDR2 FYNNEI. V was pared by 4 bases and J by 6 bases, with 8 bases between. CDR3 amino acids: CASSGWSDTQYF. CDR3 nucleotides: TGTGCCAGCAGTGGATGGAGCGATACGCAGTATTTT.

The J gene is TRBJ2-7, the V gene TRBV30, with 10 bases matching TRBD2. The germline V gene encodes CDR1 GTSNPN and CDR2 SVGIG (reference sequence). The CDR3 consists of 16 residues. Trimming removed 6 bases from V and 6 bases from J; junction bases left unmatched: 17. CDR3 DNA sequence: TGTGCCTGCCTATTAGTGGGTAGCGGGAGGTCGTCCGAGCAGTACTTC. Translating it yields CACLLVGSGRSSEQYF.

The chain joins TRBV16 to TRBJ2-3, with D unclear. The CDR3 has 11 amino acids. Trimming stripped 8 bases from V and 6 bases from J, with 9 bases between. CDR1 and CDR2 (germline): KGHSY, FQNENV. CDR3 coding DNA: TGTGCCAGCGCCTCTGGGGATACGCAGTATTTT. Protein product: CASASGDTQYF.

This clone was picked up a small number of times. The same CDR3 can be traced to other DNA sequences in this sample. CDR3: CASSLEQSSYEQYF. In DNA, the CDR3 is TGTGCCAGCAGCTTGGAACAGAGCTCCTACGAGCAGTACTTC. The chain joins TRBV5-4 to TRBJ2-7; D gene unclear. CDR3 length: 14 amino acids. The germline V gene encodes CDR1 SGHNT and CDR2 YYREEE (reference sequence). V was cut by 0 bases and J by 0 bases, with 7 bases left in between.

Concerning this clone: Additional DNA sequences in this sample encode the identical CDR3. The chain employs TRBV28 and TRBJ1-5; D is unclear. Germline CDR1 is MDHEN and CDR2 is SYDVKM. The germline V and J ends were trimmed by 7 bases and 6 bases, with 10 bases remaining between them. The CDR3 length is 12 residues. CDR3 bases: TGTGCCAGCACCCTTGGGGTTCAGCCCCAGCATTTT. It translates to CASTLGVQPQHF. The whole variable domain, remainder taken from reference TRBV28 and TRBJ1-5, is DVKVTQSSRYLVKRTGEKVFLECVQDMDHENMFWYRQDPGLGLRLIYFSYDVKMKEKGDIPEGYSVSREKKERFSLILESASTNQTSMYLCASTLGVQPQHFGDGTRLSIL.

The chain uses TRBV18 and TRBJ1-5; no clear D. CDR1 is KGHSH and CDR2 is LQKENI in the germline V gene. Between the trimmed V and J ends, which lost 4 bases and 0 bases, there was a span of 13 bases. This CDR3 region has 16 residues. The CDR3 DNA is TGTGCCAGCTCACGAGAACCGACGGTTAGCAATCAGCCCCAGCATTTT. It specifies CASSREPTVSNQPQHF.

This clone showed up just once. The same CDR3 is also encoded by other DNA sequences in this sample. The V and J genes are TRBV5-4 and TRBJ2-7, with D possibly TRBD1 on 5 matching bases. The CDR3 is 14 amino acids. V was clipped by 0 bases and J by 2 bases, with 9 bases between them. Germline CDR1 and CDR2: SGHNT and YYREEE (reference sequence). CDR3 bases: TGTGCCAGCAGCTTGGGGCGACAGACCTACGAGCAGTACTTC. This translates into CASSLGRQTYEQYF.

The rearrangement joins TRBV18 to TRBJ2-4, with D possibly being TRBD1 (6 bases). The CDR3 is 15 amino acids. V lost 3 bases, J lost 3 bases, and 12 bases lay in between. Germline V gene lookup returns CDR1 KGHSH and CDR2 LQKENI. DNA of the CDR3: TGTGCCAGCTCACCTACACAGGGAGTCAAAAACATTCAGTACTTC. It encodes CASSPTQGVKNIQYF.